Only a few counts were recorded for the clone carrying this T cell receptor beta chain. What it recognizes is unknown. Patients aged 18 to 65 had newly diagnosed hyperthyroidism of under 2 months' duration. RNA transcripts gave rise to amplified TCR beta CDR3 regions. HTBI primers were employed in a first-round RT-PCR of the TCR CDR3. TCRdb redid the calling of the multiplex PCR reads with MiXCR, one entry per CDR3 protein. The table includes 350,000 to 450,000 distinct CDR3 sequences, approximately 15% detected once. CDR1 and CDR2 (germline): SGHNT, YYREEE (reference sequence). V lost 4 bases, J lost 6 bases, and 22 bases lay in between. The CDR3 runs to 16 residues. These data come from a study of T cells in Graves' hyperthyroidism and ophthalmopathy. Study-level points and caveats: In blood, most of the thyroid clonotypes expanded above 0.001 were also present.

The V call is TRBV5-4, the J call TRBJ2-5; D assignment may be TRBD1 or TRBD2 (5 bases each). The sequencing sample was made of blood. The receptor was derived from a woman aged 60-75 years with Graves' hyperthyroidism. This chain's CDR3 is CASSPSGPGEGKTQYF. CDR3 DNA sequence: TGTGCCAGCAGCCCATCCGGGCCGGGCGAGGGGAAGACCCAGTACTTC.